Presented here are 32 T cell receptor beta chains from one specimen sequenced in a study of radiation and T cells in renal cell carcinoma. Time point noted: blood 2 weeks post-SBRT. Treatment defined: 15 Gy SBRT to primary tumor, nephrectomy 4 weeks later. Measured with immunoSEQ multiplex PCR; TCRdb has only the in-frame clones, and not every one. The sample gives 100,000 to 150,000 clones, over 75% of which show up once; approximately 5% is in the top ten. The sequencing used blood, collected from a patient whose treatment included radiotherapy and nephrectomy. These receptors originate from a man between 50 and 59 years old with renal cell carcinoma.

CDR3 DNA: TGTGCCAGCAGCTCAGGGGCTATTGAGGTCCCCGCCTCCGAGCAGTACTTC. This encodes CASSSGAIEVPASEQYF. V gene TRBV7-9 combines with J gene TRBJ2-7; possible D gene TRBD1, 6 bases. Trimming took off 4 bases at V and 6 bases at J, with 25 bases between the two ends. The CDR3 is 17 residues long. Germline V lookup: CDR1 SEHNR, CDR2 FQNEAQ (reference sequence).

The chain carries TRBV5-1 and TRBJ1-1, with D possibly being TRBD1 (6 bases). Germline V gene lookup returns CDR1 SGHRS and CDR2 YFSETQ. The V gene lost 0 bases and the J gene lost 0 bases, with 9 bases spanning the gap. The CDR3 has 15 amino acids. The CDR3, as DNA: TGCGCCAGCAGCTTGGGACAGGCACTGAACACTGAAGCTTTCTTT. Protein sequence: CASSLGQALNTEAFF.

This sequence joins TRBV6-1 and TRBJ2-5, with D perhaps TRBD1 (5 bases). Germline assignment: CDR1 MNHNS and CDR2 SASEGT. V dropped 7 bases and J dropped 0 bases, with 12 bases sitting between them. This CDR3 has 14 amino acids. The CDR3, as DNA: TGTGCCAGCAAAGGAAAGGGGTACCAAGAGACCCAGTACTTC. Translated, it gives CASKGKGYQETQYF.

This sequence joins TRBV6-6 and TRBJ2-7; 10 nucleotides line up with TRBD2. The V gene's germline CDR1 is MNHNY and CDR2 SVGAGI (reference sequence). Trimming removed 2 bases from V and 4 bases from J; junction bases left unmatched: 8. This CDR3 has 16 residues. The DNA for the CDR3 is TGTGCCAGCAGTTACGAGCTAGCGGGAGAACAGTACGAGCAGTACTTC. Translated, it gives CASSYELAGEQYEQYF.

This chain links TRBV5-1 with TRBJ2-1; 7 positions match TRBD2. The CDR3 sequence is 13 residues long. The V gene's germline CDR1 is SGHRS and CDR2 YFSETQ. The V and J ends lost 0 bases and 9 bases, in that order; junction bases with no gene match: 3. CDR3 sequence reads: CASSLEPSGEQFF. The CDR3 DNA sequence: TGCGCCAGCAGCTTGGAACCTAGCGGTGAGCAGTTCTTC.

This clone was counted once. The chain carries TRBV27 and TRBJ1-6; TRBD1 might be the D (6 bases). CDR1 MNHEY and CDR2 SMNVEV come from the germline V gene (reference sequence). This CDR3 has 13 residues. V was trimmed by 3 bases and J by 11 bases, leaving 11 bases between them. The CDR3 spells CASSFAGVPPLHF. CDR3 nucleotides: TGTGCCAGCAGTTTTGCAGGGGTTCCACCCCTCCACTTT.

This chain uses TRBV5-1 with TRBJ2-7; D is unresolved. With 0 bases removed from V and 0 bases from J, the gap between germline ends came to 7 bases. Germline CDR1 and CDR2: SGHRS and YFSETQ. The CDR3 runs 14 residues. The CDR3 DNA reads TGCGCCAGCAGCTTGGGATGGGACTCCTACGAGCAGTACTTC. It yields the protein CASSLGWDSYEQYF.

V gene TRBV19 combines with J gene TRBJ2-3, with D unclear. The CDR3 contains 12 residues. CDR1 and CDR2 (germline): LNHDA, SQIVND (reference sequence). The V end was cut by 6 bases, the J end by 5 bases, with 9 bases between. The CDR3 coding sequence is TGTGCCAGTAGACATAATCAAGATACGCAGTATTTT. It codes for CASRHNQDTQYF.

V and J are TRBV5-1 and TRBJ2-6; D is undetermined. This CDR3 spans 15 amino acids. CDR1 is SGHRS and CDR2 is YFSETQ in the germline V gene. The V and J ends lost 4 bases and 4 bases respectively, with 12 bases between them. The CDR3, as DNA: TGCGCCAGCAGCCCGATCGGCCCCGGGGCCAACGTCCTGACTTTC. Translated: CASSPIGPGANVLTF. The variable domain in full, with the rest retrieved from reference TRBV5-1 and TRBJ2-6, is KAGVTQTPRYLIKTRGQQVTLSCSPISGHRSVSWYQQTPGQGLQFLFEYFSETQRNKGNFPGRFSGRQFSNSRSEMNVSTLELGDSALYLCASSPIGPGANVLTFGAGSRLTVL.

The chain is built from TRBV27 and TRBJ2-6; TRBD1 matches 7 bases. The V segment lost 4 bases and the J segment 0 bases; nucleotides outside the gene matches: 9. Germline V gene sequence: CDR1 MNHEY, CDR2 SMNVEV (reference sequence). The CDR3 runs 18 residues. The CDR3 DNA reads TGTGCCAGCAGTTCACCAGGGGGTTTCCCCTCTGGGGCCAACGTCCTGACTTTC. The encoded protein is CASSSPGGFPSGANVLTF.

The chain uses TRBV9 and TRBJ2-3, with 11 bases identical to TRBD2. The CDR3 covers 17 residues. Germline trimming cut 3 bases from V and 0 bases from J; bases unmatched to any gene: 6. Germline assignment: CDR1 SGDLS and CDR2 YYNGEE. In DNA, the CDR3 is TGTGCCAGCAGCGGTCTAGCGGGGGGCCCTAGCACAGATACGCAGTATTTT. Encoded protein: CASSGLAGGPSTDTQYF.

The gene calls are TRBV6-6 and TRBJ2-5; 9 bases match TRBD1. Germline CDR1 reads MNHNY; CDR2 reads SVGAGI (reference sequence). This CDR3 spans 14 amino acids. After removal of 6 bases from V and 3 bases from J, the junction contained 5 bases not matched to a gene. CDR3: CASSTGTGKETQYF. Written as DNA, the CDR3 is TGTGCCAGCAGCACAGGGACAGGGAAAGAGACCCAGTACTTC.

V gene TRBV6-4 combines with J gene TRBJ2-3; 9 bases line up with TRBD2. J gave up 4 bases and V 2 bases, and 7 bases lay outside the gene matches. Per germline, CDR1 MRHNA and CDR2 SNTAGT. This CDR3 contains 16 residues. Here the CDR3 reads CASSDGAGGRSDTQYF. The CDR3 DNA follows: TGTGCCAGCAGTGACGGGGCGGGGGGGCGTTCAGATACGCAGTATTTT.

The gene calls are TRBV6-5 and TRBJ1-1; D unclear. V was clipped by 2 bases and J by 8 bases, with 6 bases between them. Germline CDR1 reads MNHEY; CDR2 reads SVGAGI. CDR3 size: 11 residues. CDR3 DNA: TGTGCCAGCAGTTACCAGGAGGAAGCTTTCTTT. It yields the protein CASSYQEEAFF.

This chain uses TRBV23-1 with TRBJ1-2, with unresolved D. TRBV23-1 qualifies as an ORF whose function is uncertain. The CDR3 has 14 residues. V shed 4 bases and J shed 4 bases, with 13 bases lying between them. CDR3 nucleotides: TGCGCCAGCAGTCGCGGTAACCCCGGCTATGGCTACACCTTC. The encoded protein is CASSRGNPGYGYTF.

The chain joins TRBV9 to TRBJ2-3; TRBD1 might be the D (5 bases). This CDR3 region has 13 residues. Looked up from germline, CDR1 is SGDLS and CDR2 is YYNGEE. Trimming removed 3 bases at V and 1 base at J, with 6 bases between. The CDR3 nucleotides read TGTGCCAGCAGCGCGACAGGCACAGATACGCAGTATTTT. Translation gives CASSATGTDTQYF.

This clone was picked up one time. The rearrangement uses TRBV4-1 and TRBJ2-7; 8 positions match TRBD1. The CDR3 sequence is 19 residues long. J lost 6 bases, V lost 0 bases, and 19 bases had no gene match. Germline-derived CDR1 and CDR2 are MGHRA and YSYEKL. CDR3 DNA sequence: TGCGCCAGCAGCCAAGATCGATCGGTGGCCGACAGGGGTTTTGGCGAGCAGTACTTC. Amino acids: CASSQDRSVADRGFGEQYF.

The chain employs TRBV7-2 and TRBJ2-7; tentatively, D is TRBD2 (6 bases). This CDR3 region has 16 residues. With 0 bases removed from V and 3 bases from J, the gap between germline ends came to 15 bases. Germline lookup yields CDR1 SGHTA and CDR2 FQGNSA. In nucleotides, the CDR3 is TGTGCCAGCAGCTTAGCGTTAGGACCGCGGGACTACGAGCAGTACTTC. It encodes CASSLALGPRDYEQYF. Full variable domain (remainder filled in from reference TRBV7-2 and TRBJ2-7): GAGVSQSPSNKVTEKGKDVELRCDPISGHTALYWYRQSLGQGLEFLIYFQGNSAPDKSGLPSDRFSAERTGGSVSTLTIQRTQQEDSAVYLCASSLALGPRDYEQYFGPGTRLTVT.

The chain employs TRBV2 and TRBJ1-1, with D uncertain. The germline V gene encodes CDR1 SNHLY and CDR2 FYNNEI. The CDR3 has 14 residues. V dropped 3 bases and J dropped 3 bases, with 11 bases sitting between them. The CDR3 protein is CASSDDGSDTEAFF. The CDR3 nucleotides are TGTGCCAGCAGTGATGACGGGAGCGACACTGAAGCTTTCTTT. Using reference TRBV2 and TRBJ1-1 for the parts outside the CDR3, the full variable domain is EPEVTQTPSHQVTQMGQEVILRCVPISNHLYFYWYRQILGQKVEFLVSFYNNEISEKSEIFDDQFSVERPDGSNFTLKIRSTKLEDSAMYFCASSDDGSDTEAFFGQGTRLTVV.

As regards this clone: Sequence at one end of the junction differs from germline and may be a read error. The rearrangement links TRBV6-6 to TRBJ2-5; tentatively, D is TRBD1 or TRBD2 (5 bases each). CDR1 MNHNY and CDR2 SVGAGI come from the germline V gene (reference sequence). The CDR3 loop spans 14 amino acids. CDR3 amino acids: CASIPDRGAPSRHF. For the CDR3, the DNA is TGTGCCAGCATTCCGGACCGGGGCGCGCCCTCCCGCCACTTC.

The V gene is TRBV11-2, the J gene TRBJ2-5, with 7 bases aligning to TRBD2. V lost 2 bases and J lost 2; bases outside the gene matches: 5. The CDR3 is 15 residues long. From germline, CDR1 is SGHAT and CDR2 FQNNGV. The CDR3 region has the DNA TGTGCCAGCAGCTTACCCCGGACTAGGCAAGAGACCCAGTACTTC. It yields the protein CASSLPRTRQETQYF. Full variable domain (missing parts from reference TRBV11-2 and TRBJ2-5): EAGVAQSPRYKIIEKRQSVAFWCNPISGHATLYWYQQILGQGPKLLIQFQNNGVVDDSQLPKDRFSAERLKGVDSTLKIQPAKLEDSAVYLCASSLPRTRQETQYFGPGTRLLVL.

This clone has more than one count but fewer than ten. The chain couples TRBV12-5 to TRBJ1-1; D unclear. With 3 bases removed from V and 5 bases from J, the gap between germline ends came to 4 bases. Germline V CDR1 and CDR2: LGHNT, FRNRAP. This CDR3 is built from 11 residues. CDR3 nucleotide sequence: TGTGCTAGTGGTTTTGGAACTGAAGCTTTCTTT. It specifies CASGFGTEAFF.

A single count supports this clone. The CDR3 region is CASSQEGSGAFIAKNIQYF. CDR3 coding DNA: TGTGCCAGCAGCCAAGAGGGTAGCGGGGCGTTTATAGCCAAAAACATTCAGTACTTC. This chain uses TRBV4-2 with TRBJ2-4; TRBD2 matches 8 bases. The CDR3 runs 19 residues. Germline CDR1 is LGHNA and CDR2 is YNFKEQ. The V and J ends lost 0 bases and 0 bases, in that order; junction bases with no gene match: 10.

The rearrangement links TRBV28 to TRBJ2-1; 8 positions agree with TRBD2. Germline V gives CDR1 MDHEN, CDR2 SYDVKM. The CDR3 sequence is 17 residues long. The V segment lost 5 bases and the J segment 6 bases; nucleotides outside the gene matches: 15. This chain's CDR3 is CASSPKGGLAVVNEQFF. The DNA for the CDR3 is TGTGCCAGCAGTCCAAAAGGCGGACTAGCCGTCGTCAATGAGCAGTTCTTC.

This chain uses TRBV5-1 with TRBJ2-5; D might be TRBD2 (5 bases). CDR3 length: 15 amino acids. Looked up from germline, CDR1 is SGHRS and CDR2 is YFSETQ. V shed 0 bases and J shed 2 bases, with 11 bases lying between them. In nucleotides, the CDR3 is TGCGCCAGCAGCTTGGCGATGGGCGGGCAAGAGACCCAGTACTTC. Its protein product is CASSLAMGGQETQYF.

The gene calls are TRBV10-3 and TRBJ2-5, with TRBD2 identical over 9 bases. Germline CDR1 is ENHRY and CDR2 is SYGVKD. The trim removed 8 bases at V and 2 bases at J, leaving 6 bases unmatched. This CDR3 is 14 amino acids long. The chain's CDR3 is CAISRTSAQETQYF. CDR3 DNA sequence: TGTGCCATCTCGCGGACTAGCGCACAAGAGACCCAGTACTTC.

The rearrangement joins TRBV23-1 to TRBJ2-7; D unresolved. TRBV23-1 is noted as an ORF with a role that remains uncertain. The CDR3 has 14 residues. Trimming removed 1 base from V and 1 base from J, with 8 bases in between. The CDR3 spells CASSQWQESYEQYF. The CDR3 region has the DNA TGCGCCAGCAGTCAATGGCAGGAATCCTACGAGCAGTACTTC.

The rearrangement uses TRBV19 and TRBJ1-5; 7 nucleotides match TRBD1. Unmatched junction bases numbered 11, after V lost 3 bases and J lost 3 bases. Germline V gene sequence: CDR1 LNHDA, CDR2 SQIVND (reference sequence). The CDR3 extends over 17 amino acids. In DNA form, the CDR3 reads TGTGCCAGTAGTATCGACAGGGCGAGGGTTGCCAATCAGCCCCAGCATTTT. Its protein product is CASSIDRARVANQPQHF.

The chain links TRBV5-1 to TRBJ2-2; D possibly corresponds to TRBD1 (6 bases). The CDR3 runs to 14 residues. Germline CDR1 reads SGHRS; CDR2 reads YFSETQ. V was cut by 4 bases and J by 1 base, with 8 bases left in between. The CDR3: CASSQGQNTGELFF. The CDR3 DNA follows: TGCGCCAGCAGCCAGGGACAGAACACCGGGGAGCTGTTTTTT.

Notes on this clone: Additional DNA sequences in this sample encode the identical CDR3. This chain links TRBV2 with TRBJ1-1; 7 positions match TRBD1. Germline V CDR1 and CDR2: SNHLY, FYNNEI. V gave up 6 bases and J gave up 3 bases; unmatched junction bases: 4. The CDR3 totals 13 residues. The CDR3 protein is CASSLTGDTEAFF. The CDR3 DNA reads TGTGCCAGCAGCTTAACAGGGGACACTGAAGCTTTCTTT.

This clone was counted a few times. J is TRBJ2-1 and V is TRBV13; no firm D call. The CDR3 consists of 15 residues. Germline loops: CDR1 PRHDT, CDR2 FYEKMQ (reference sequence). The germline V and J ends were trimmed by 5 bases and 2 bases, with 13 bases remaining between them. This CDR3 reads CASSRGRPTYNEQFF. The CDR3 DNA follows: TGTGCCAGCAGCCGAGGACGCCCTACCTACAATGAGCAGTTCTTC.

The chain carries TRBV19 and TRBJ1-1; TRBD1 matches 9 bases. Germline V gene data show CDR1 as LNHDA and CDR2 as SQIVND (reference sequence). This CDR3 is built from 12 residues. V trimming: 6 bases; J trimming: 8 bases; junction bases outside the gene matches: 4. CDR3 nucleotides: TGTGCCAGTAGAGTTGGGACAGGGGAAGCTTTCTTT. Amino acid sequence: CASRVGTGEAFF. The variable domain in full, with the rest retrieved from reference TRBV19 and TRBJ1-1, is DGGITQSPKYLFRKEGQNVTLSCEQNLNHDAMYWYRQDPGQGLRLIYYSQIVNDFQKGDIAEGYSVSREKKESFPLTVTSAQKNPTAFYLCASRVGTGEAFFGQGTRLTVV.